Given below is one T cell receptor (beta chain) in context. This clone was picked up a small number of times. No antigen is known for it. Base qualities were left out, and no much larger clone turns up one base away. Genomic DNA was extracted from sorted cells for sequencing of the TCRbeta CDR3 region. TCRbeta CDR3 regions were sequenced using the immunoSEQ Assay. TCRdb provides this immuneACCESS table in a form limited to in-frame rearrangements. Some clones are lacking; in checked studies, under half of them reflect an unresolved V gene, and why the rest are absent is not known. The sample yields about 68,000 clones; 65% to 90% were counted once. The ten biggest clones cover around 1.5% of the sample. This sample is part of a study of OX40 agonist ivuxolimab in advanced cancers. With regard to the full study: Ivuxolimab was an agonistic, fully human IgG2 monoclonal antibody directed against OX40 (CD134), a costimulatory receptor. The monotherapy dose-escalation portion (N ≈ 52 patients) of the phase I ivuxolimab trial is reported in the paper. Peripheral TCRbeta sequencing was intended to test whether TCR sequence diversity was altered and clonal T-cell expansion was caused by ivuxolimab. Of the approximately 54 dose-escalation patients, hepatocellular carcinoma was present in 19, melanoma in around 15, renal cell carcinoma in 9 and head and neck cancer in 9. The dose-escalation cohort was about 83% male with a mean age of approximately 59 years, ranging from roughly 23 to 79. Prior anti-PD-1, anti-PD-L1 or anti-CTLA-4 therapy was permitted, and checkpoint inhibitors had been received by more than 35% of dose-escalation patients. Intravenous ivuxolimab was administered to patients every 2 weeks at six dose levels: 0.01, 0.1, 0.3, 1.5, 3 and 10 mg/kg. Partial responses occurred in three dose-escalation patients: two with cutaneous melanoma and one with hepatocellular carcinoma. On the study overall, not on this receptor specifically: Low levels of normalized T-cell clonal expansion were also seen in some nonresponding patients. On average, CD8+ T cells showed more expanded clones than CD4+ T cells after ivuxolimab. Antigen specificity was not determined for the clonally expanded peripheral T cells. At doses of 0.1 to 3.0 mg/kg, clonal expansion of both CD4+ and CD8+ T cells in blood was seen between baseline and week 6. Partial responders in the 0.1-3.0 mg/kg groups had among the lowest normalized peripheral clonal expansion, especially among CD8+ T cells.

The trial excluded patients who had a history of autoimmune disease or were on systemic immunosuppression. In every dose cohort, peripheral blood was drawn for TCR sequencing at baseline, cycle 4 day 1, and cycle 7 day 1. The samples were drawn from a first-in-human, open-label, multicenter phase I dose-escalation trial of ivuxolimab. Adults with locally advanced or metastatic head and neck squamous cell, hepatocellular, melanoma or renal cell carcinoma were enrolled in the trial. Before TCR sequencing, CD4+ and CD8+ T cells were separately sorted from peripheral blood. The CDR3 covers 10 residues, taking in both the cysteine and the phenylalanine. The CDR3 DNA has 30 bases and is translated from base 1. Taken from the germline V gene (reference sequence), the CDR1 and CDR2 loops are GTSNPN and SVGIG. V loses 4 bases, J loses 10 bases, and the germline ends lie 10 bases apart.

This receptor was taken from an adult with an advanced solid tumor such as melanoma, head and neck, liver or kidney cancer. The material was CD4+ or CD8+ T cells sorted from blood, obtained in a trial of the OX40 agonist ivuxolimab. The receptor chain draws on TRBV30 and TRBJ1-1, with no confidently assigned D gene. The CDR3 protein is CAWTNEGAFF. The bases are TGTGCCTGGACCAACGAGGGAGCTTTCTTT.